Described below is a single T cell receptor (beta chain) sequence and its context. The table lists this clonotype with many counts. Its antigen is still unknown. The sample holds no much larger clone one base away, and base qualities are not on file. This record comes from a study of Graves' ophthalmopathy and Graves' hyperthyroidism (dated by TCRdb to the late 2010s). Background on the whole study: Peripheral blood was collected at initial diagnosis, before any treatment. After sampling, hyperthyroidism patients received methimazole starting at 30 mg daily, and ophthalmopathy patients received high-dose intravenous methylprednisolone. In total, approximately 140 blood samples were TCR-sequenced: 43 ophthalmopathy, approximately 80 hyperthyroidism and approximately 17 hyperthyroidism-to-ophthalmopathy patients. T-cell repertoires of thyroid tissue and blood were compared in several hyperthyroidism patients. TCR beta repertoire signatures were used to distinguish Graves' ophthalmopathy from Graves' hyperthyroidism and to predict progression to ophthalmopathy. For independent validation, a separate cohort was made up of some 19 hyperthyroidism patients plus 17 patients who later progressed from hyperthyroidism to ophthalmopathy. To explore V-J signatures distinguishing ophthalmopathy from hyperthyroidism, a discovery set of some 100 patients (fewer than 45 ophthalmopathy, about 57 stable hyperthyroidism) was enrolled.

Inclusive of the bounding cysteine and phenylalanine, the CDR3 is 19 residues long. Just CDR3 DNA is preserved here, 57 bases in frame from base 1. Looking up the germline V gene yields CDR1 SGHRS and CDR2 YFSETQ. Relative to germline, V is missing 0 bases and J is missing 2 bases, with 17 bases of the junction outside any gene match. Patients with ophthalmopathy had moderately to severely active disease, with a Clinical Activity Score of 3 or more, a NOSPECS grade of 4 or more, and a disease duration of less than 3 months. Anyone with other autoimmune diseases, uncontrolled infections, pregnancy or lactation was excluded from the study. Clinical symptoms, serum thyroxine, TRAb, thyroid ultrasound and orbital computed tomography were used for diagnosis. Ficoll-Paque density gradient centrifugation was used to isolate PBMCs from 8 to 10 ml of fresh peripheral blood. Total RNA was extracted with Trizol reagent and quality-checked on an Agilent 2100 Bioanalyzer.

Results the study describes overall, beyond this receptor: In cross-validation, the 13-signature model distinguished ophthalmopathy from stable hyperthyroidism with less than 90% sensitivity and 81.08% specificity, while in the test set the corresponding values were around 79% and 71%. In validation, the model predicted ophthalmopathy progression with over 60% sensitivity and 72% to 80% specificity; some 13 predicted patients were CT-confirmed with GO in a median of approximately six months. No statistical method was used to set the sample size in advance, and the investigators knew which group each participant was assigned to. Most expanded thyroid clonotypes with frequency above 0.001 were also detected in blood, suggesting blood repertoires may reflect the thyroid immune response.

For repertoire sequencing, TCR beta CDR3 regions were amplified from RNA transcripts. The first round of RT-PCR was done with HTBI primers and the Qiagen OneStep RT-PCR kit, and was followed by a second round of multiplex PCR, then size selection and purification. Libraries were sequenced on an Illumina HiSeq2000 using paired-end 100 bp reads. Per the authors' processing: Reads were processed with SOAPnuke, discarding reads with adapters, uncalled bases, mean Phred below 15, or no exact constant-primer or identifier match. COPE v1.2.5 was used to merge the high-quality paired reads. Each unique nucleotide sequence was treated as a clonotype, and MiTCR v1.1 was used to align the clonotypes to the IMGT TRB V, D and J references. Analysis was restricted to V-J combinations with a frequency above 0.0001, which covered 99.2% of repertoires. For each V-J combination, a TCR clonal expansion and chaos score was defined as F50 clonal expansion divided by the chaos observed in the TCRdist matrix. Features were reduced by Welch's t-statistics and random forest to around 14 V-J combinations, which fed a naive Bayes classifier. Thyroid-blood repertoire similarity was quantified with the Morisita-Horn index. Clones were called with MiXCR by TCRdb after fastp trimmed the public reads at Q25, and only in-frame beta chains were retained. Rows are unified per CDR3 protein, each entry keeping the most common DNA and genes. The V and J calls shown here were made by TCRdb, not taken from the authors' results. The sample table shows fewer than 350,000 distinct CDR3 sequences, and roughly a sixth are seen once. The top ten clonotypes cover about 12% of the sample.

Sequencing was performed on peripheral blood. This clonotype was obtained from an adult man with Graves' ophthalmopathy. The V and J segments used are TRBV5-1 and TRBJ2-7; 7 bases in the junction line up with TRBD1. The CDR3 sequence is CASSLDVYVKGQDAYEQYF. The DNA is TGCGCCAGCAGCTTGGATGTGTATGTGAAAGGACAGGATGCCTACGAGCAGTACTTC.